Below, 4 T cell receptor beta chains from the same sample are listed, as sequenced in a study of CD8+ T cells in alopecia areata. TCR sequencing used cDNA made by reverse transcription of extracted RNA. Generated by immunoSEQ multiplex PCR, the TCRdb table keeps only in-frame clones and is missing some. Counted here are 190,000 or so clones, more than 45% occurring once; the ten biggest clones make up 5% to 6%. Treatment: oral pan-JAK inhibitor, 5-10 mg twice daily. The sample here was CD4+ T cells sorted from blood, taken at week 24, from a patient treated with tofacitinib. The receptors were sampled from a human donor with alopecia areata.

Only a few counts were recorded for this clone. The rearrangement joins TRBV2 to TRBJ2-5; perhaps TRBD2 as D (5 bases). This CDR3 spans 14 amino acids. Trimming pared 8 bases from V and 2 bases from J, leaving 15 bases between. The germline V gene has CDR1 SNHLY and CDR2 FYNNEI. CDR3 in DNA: TGTGCCAGCCGCTTCGCGAGAGGGCAAGAGACCCAGTACTTC. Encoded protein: CASRFARGQETQYF.

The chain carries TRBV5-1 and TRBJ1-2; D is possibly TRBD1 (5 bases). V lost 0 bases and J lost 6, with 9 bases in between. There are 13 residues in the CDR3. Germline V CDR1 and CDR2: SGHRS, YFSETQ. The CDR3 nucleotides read TGCGCCAGCAGCTTGGATGGAGGGGATGGCTACACCTTC. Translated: CASSLDGGDGYTF.

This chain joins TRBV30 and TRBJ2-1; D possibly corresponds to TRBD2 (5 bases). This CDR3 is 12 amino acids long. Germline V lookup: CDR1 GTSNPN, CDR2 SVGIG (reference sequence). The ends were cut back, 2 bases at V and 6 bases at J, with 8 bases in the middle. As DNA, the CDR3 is TGTGCCTGGAGTTCAGGAGGCAATGAGCAGTTCTTC. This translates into CAWSSGGNEQFF.

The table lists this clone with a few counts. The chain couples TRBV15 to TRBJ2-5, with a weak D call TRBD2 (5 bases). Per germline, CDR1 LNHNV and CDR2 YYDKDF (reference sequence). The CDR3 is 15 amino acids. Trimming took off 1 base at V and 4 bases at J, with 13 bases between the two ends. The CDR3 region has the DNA TGTGCCACCAGCAGAGCGTCGGCGAGGGCAGAGACCCAGTACTTC. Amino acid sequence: CATSRASARAETQYF. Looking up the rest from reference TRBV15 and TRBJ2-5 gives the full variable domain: DAMVIQNPRYQVTQFGKPVTLSCSQTLNHNVMYWYQQKSSQAPKLLFHYYDKDFNNEADTPDNFQSRRPNTSFCFLDIRSPGLGDTAMYLCATSRASARAETQYFGPGTRLLVL.